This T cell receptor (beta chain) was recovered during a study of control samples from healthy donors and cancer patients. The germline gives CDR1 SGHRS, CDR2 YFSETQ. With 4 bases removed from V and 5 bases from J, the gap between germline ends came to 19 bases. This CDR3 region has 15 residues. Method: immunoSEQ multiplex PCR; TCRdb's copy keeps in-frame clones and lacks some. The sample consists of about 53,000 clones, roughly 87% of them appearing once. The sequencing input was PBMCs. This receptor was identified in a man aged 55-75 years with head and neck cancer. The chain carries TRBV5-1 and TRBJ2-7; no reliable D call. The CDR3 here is CASSRMRLLGDEQYF. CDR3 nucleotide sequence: TGCGCCAGCAGCCGTATGCGTCTCTTGGGCGACGAGCAGTACTTC.